These 3 T cell receptor beta chains share one sample of origin, sequenced in a study of tissue T cells after allogeneic stem cell transplantation. The repertoire was sequenced with immunoSEQ multiplex PCR; TCRdb's copy has only in-frame clones and lacks some. Of some 48,000 clones listed, approximately 73% are singletons. The sequencing input was sorted cells pooled from one or two spleens. Every receptor here comes from a pool of C57BL/6 mice in good health.

Concerning this clone itself: Mouse gene names apply. The DNA read from the CDR3 is TGTGCCAGCAGTGATGCAGACAGGGGCACAGAAGTCTTC. It encodes CASSDADRGTEVF. In full, the CDR3 reads CASSDADRGTEVFF. The V call is TRBV13-1, the J call TRBJ1-1; 8 positions match TRBD1. The CDR3 end falls 1 residue outside the read, so it is completed with the germline J gene. Trimming removed 0 bases from V and 4 bases from J; junction bases left unmatched: 2. The CDR3 extends over 14 amino acids. CDR1 is NSHNY and CDR2 is SYGAGN in the germline V gene.

The table lists this clone with a few counts. Gene names denote mouse genes. Coverage ceases 1 residue before the CDR3 finishes, and the germline J gene fills in the end. The chain links TRBV13-2 to TRBJ1-4; D might be TRBD1 (6 bases). CDR1 NNHNN and CDR2 SYGAGS come from the germline V gene (reference sequence). The CDR3 consists of 15 residues. V shed 1 base and J shed 3 bases, with 10 bases lying between them. The sequenced CDR3 bases are TGTGCCAGCGGTGATCCGGACAGAGCCAACGAAAGATTATTT. Protein sequence: CASGDPDRANERLF. The full CDR3 protein reads CASGDPDRANERLFF.

Remarks on this clone: Genes and germline come from the mouse. The read stops 1 residue short of the end of the CDR3; the missing end is completed from the germline J gene. The chain couples TRBV29 to TRBJ1-5; D not resolved. Trimming removed 2 bases from V and 0 bases from J, with 8 bases in between. The CDR3 is 15 amino acids. CDR1 and CDR2 from the germline V gene are MSHET and SYDVDS. The CDR3: CASSLRADNNQAPLF. CDR3 bases read: TGTGCTAGCAGTTTACGGGCAGATAACAACCAGGCTCCGCTT.